This T cell receptor (beta chain) was identified in a study of blood T cell repertoires in COVID-19. Background on the study: PBMCs, B-cell-depleted T cells, or T cells provided the cDNA or gDNA that made up the material.

Study members were between roughly 18 and 100 years old and lived in approximately 25 US regions. All exposed participants met a person with COVID-19 within 2 weeks before entering the study. Germline-derived CDR1 and CDR2 are LNHDA and SQIVND (reference sequence). This CDR3 region has 17 residues. Trimming at V came to 6 bases and at J to 0 bases, leaving 8 bases not matched to a gene. Original processing methods: Amplification of reference gene primers provided the estimated nucleated cell counts. Sequencing was performed with immunoSEQ multiplex PCR; in TCRdb, only in-frame clones are kept and a portion is missing. From that table come the V and J calls and clone size; the DNA was used to work out D and trimming. This sample has about 210,000 clones, with about 83% found just once.

The chain has TRBV19 and TRBJ1-5; TRBD1 agrees at 10 bases. This TCR derives from a woman in her 30s who had been exposed to COVID-19. The source material was PBMCs or T cells enriched from blood (not recorded which). Here the CDR3 DNA reads TGTGCCAGTAGCATACTAGGGACAGGGGATAGCAATCAGCCCCAGCATTTT. Protein: CASSILGTGDSNQPQHF. The whole variable domain, remainder taken from reference TRBV19 and TRBJ1-5, is DGGITQSPKYLFRKEGQNVTLSCEQNLNHDAMYWYRQDPGQGLRLIYYSQIVNDFQKGDIAEGYSVSREKKESFPLTVTSAQKNPTAFYLCASSILGTGDSNQPQHFGDGTRLSIL.